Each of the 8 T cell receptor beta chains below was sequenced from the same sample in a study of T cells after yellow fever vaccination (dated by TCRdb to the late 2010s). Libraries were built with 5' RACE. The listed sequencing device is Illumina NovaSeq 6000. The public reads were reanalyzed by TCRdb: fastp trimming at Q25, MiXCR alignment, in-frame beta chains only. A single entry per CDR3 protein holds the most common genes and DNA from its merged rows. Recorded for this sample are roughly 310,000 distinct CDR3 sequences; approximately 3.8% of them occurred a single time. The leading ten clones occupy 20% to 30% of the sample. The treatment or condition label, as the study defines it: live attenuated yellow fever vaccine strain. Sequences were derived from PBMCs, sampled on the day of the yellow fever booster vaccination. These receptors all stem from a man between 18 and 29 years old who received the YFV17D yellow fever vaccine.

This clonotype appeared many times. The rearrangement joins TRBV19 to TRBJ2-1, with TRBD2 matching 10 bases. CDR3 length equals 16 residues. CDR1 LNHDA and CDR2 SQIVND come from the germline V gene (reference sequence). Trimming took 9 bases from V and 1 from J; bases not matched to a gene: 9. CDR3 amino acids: CASAPLSGGSYNEQFF. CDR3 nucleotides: TGTGCCAGCGCACCTCTTAGCGGGGGGTCCTACAATGAGCAGTTCTTC.

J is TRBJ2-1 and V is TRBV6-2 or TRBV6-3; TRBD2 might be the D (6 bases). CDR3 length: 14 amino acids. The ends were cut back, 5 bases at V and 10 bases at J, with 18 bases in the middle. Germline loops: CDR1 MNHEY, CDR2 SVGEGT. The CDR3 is CASSPPPGLTEQFF. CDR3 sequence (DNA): TGTGCCAGCAGTCCACCGCCTGGACTAACGGAGCAGTTCTTC.

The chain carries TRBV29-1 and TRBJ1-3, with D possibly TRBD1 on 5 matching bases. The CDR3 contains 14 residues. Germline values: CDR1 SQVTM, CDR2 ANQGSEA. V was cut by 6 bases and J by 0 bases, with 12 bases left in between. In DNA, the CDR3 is TGCAGCGTCAAAGGGACCCGCTCTGGAAACACCATATATTTT. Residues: CSVKGTRSGNTIYF.

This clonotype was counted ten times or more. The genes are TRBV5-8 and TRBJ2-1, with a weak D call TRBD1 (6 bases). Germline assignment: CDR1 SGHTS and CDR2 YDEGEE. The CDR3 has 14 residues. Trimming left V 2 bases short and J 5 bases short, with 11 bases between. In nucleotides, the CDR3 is TGTGCCAGCAGCTTACGGGACAACCACAATGAGCAGTTCTTC. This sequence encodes CASSLRDNHNEQFF.

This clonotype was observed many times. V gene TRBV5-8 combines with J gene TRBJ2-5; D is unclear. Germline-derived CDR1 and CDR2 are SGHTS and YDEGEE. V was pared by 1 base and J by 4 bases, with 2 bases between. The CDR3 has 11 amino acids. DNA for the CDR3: TGTGCCAGCAGCTTGATAGAGACCCAGTACTTC. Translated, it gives CASSLIETQYF.

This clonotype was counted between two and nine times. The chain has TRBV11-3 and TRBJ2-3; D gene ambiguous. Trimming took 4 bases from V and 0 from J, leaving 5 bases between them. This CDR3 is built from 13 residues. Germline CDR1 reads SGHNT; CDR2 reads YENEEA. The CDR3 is CASSYDSTDTQYF. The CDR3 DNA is TGTGCCAGCAGCTATGACAGCACAGATACGCAGTATTTT.

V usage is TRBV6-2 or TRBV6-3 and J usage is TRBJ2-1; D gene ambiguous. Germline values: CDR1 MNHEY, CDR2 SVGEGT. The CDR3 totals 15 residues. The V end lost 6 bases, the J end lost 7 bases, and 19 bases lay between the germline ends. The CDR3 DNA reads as TGTGCCAGCAGCCCACTGGGCAGGATCCCGAATGAGCAGTTCTTC. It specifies CASSPLGRIPNEQFF.

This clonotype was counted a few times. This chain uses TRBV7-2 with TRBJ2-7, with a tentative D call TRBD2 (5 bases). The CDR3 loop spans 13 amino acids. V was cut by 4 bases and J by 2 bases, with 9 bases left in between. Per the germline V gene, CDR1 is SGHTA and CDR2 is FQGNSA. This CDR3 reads CASSYTRAYEQYF. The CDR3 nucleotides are TGTGCCAGCAGCTACACTAGGGCCTACGAGCAGTACTTC.